The T cell receptor beta chain described here comes from a study of metastatic and nonmetastatic thyroid tumors. Study-wide context: Repertoire comparison spanned blood and tumor or nodule tissue of malignant and benign thyroid patients.

This clone occurred a few times. TCRdb re-analyzed the PCR reads through MiXCR. This table holds about 20,000 clones, around 21% found once. Trimming at V came to 4 bases and at J to 7 bases, leaving 9 bases not matched to a gene. The germline V gene encodes CDR1 MNHEY and CDR2 SMNVEV (reference sequence). The CDR3 has 16 amino acids. Thyroid surgery was preceded by no treatment in any patient. This clonotype originated in a female donor with papillary thyroid cancer or a benign thyroid nodule (not recorded which). Some clones in this sample may be carry-over from other donors' samples. The chain has TRBV27 and TRBJ2-3; 12 positions agree with TRBD2. The sample consisted of blood. The CDR3 loop is CASSSQTSGRQHTQYF. In DNA form, the CDR3 reads TGTGCCAGCAGTTCCCAGACTAGCGGGAGACAGCATACGCAGTATTTT.